This T cell receptor (beta chain) was sequenced for a study of blood T cell repertoires in COVID-19. Study-level background: Samples taken during acute and convalescent COVID-19 were collected in the United States, Italy and Spain. Nucleic acid was either cDNA or gDNA, and it came from T cells, B-cell-depleted T cells, or PBMCs.

As handled by the study authors: Counts of nucleated cells, estimated from reference gene primer amplification, were obtained. Some clones are missing from TCRdb's copy, which holds only in-frame ones; the method was immunoSEQ multiplex PCR. That table gives V, J and clone size, and the DNA gave D and trimming. Here the sample spans about 400,000 clones, 85% to 90% being singletons. The CDR3 is 13 amino acids. Trimming removed 3 bases from V and 4 bases from J, with 9 bases in between. The germline CDR1 and CDR2 sequences are MDHEN and SYDVKM. The receptor's source is a woman under 40 with acute or convalescent COVID-19. The chain is built from TRBV28 and TRBJ1-1; no reliable D call. Sample: peripheral blood. For the CDR3, the DNA is TGTGCCAGCAGTTTGGTCGGGAGCACTGAAGCTTTCTTT. Protein product: CASSLVGSTEAFF.